The source of this T cell receptor (beta chain) is a study of cytomegalovirus exposure and HLA in healthy donors. Study-wide points: Reportedly, cytomegalovirus status was diagnosed with high sensitivity and specificity.

This clone has a single count. Its antigen is not known. The junction had 3 bases not matched to a gene; V was cut back by 5 bases and J by 4 bases. The germline V gene has CDR1 SGHAT and CDR2 FQNNGV. This CDR3 region has 13 residues. The PCR was carried out with 60 Vbeta primers and 13 Jbeta primers. Clones were read by immunoSEQ multiplex PCR, and TCRdb kept only the in-frame ones, dropping some. The sample carries 170,000 or so clones, roughly four fifths recorded once. This receptor was taken from a girl between 5 and 17 years old in good health and CMV-seropositive. The sequenced sample consisted of PBMCs. The rearrangement joins TRBV11-2 to TRBJ1-1; the match to TRBD1 covers 8 bases. CDR3: CASSHDRGTEAFF. The CDR3, as DNA: TGTGCCAGCAGCCACGACAGGGGCACTGAAGCTTTCTTT.